This entry lists 6 T cell receptor beta chains sequenced from one sample in a study of lymphopenia after photon versus proton radiotherapy. Sequencing used immunoSEQ multiplex PCR; TCRdb keeps in-frame clones, though not all of them. The data show tens of thousands of clones, about four fifths seen once. Material: peripheral blood, obtained from a patient treated with proton-based radiotherapy. These TCRs come from a man between 60 and 75 years old with pancreatic cancer.

This clone has just one count. The gene calls are TRBV29-1 and TRBJ1-1; the match to TRBD1 covers 10 bases. J lost 0 bases, V lost 3 bases, and 7 bases had no gene match. The CDR3 consists of 16 residues. Looked up from germline, CDR1 is SQVTM and CDR2 is ANQGSEA. Written as DNA, the CDR3 is TGCAGCGTTGATGGGGGACAGGGGTTGGTGAACACTGAAGCTTTCTTT. Its translation: CSVDGGQGLVNTEAFF.

This clone has only one observation. The genes are TRBV28 and TRBJ2-5; 10 bases match TRBD2. The CDR3 runs 14 residues. Germline V gene sequence: CDR1 MDHEN, CDR2 SYDVKM. Germline trimming cut 2 bases from V and 10 bases from J; bases unmatched to any gene: 7. CDR3 protein: CASSLKAGGRVQYF. The CDR3 DNA sequence: TGTGCCAGCAGTTTAAAAGCGGGAGGGAGAGTCCAGTACTTC.

This chain links TRBV6-1 with TRBJ1-2, with D tentatively TRBD1 (5 bases). Trimming removed 5 bases at V and 5 bases at J, with 9 bases between. The CDR3 is made up of 12 amino acids. The germline gives CDR1 MNHNS, CDR2 SASEGT. CDR3 amino acids: CASSQGVYGYTF. CDR3 nucleotide sequence: TGTGCCAGCAGTCAGGGTGTATATGGCTACACCTTC.

The chain uses TRBV18 and TRBJ1-1; D is unclear. This CDR3 has 14 amino acids. CDR1 and CDR2 from the germline V gene are KGHSH and LQKENI. Between the trimmed V and J ends, which lost 4 bases and 6 bases, there was a span of 15 bases. This chain's CDR3 is CASSRVESGAEAFF. The CDR3 nucleotides read TGTGCCAGCTCACGCGTTGAATCCGGGGCTGAAGCTTTCTTT.

The chain uses TRBV5-1 and TRBJ1-4; TRBD1 might be the D (5 bases). Trimming pared 0 bases from V and 6 bases from J, leaving 12 bases between. CDR3 size: 15 residues. CDR1 is SGHRS, CDR2 YFSETQ, per germline. CDR3 sequence (DNA): TGCGCCAGCAGCTTGGCGGGACCGGAGGATGAAAAACTGTTTTTT. Translation gives CASSLAGPEDEKLFF.

The chain carries TRBV6-6 and TRBJ1-1; D gene uncertain. Germline values: CDR1 MNHNY, CDR2 SVGAGI (reference sequence). This CDR3 spans 15 amino acids. V gave up 6 bases and J gave up 2 bases, with 16 bases separating them. CDR3 sequence (DNA): TGTGCCAGCAGAGGTACAACGGCTATTAACACTGAAGCTTTCTTT. It encodes CASRGTTAINTEAFF.